This T cell receptor (beta chain) is from a study of CD8 T cells in acute hepatitis C reinfection. There are 17 residues in the CDR3. Germline CDR1 and CDR2: SNHLY and FYNNEI. V gave up 4 bases and J gave up 4 bases, with 20 bases separating them. Libraries were prepared by immunoSEQ multiplex PCR; TCRdb keeps only in-frame clonotypes and omits some of them. The profile shows 35,000 to 40,000 clones, approximately 87% of them singletons. As to time point: naive CD8 control sorted from an acute-time-point sample. The chain carries TRBV2 and TRBJ1-5; TRBD1 is a possible D gene (5 bases). This receptor was obtained from a man aged 25-45 years with chronic hepatitis C. The sequencing sample was made of naive CD8+ T cells from PBMCs. The CDR3 sequence is CASSARDRRVPNQPQHF. DNA of the CDR3: TGTGCCAGCAGTGCCCGGGACCGCCGTGTTCCTAATCAGCCCCAGCATTTT.